These 8 T cell receptor beta chains were all obtained from the same sample, sequenced in a study of blood T cell repertoires in COVID-19. The protocol was immunoSEQ multiplex PCR, while the TCRdb copy is restricted to in-frame clones and leaves out a portion. The sample has about 26,000 clones, approximately 86% seen once; the top ten hold under 35%. Sequencing used peripheral blood. The receptor source for this set is a human donor in a cohort sampled during active COVID-19.

This rearrangement joins TRBV4-1 to TRBJ2-3, with D perhaps matching TRBD1 (5 bases). The length of the CDR3 is 14 residues. V dropped 3 bases and J dropped 0 bases, with 7 bases sitting between them. CDR1 is MGHRA, CDR2 YSYEKL, per germline. The CDR3 region has the DNA TGCGCCAGCAGCCAGGACACTAGCACAGATACGCAGTATTTT. Translated, it gives CASSQDTSTDTQYF.

This rearrangement joins TRBV29-1 to TRBJ1-1; D is perhaps TRBD1 (5 bases). The ends were cut back, 6 bases at V and 4 bases at J, with 15 bases in the middle. The germline gives CDR1 SQVTM, CDR2 ANQGSEA. CDR3 length equals 13 residues. CDR3 nucleotides: TGCAGCGTCGCCGGGGGTGAAGGCACTGAAGCTTTCTTT. Translated: CSVAGGEGTEAFF.

The J gene is TRBJ2-7, the V gene TRBV27; TRBD1 matches at 10 bases. Germline-derived CDR1 and CDR2 are MNHEY and SMNVEV (reference sequence). This CDR3 contains 15 residues. V gave up 6 bases and J gave up 5 bases; unmatched junction bases: 10. CDR3 residues: CASSPRDRGSNEQYF. In nucleotides, the CDR3 is TGTGCCAGCAGCCCAAGGGACAGGGGATCAAACGAGCAGTACTTC.

This chain connects TRBV5-4 to TRBJ1-4, with TRBD1 as a possible D gene (5 bases). This CDR3 has 18 residues. V lost 4 bases and J 10 bases, leaving 29 bases between the germline ends. CDR1 is SGHNT and CDR2 is YYREEE in the germline V gene (reference sequence). The CDR3, as DNA: TGTGCCAGCAGCGGGCGTGGATTGGGGGGTGCTGACAAGGGAAAACTGTTTTTT. It encodes CASSGRGLGGADKGKLFF.

CDR3 sequence reads: CASSTGSSGNTIYF. CDR3 nucleotide sequence: TGTGCCAGCTCCACGGGGAGCTCTGGAAACACCATATATTTT. This chain joins TRBV6-5 and TRBJ1-3; D unresolved. Germline CDR1 reads MNHEY; CDR2 reads SVGAGI. There are 14 residues in the CDR3. V lost 8 bases and J lost 0, with 11 bases in between.

This chain connects TRBV28 to TRBJ2-7; possibly TRBD1 for D (5 bases). From germline, CDR1 is MDHEN and CDR2 SYDVKM. The germline V and J ends were trimmed by 4 bases and 2 bases, with 9 bases remaining between them. The CDR3 covers 13 residues. The chain's CDR3 is CASSSLQAYEQYF. CDR3 sequence (DNA): TGTGCCAGCAGTTCTCTACAGGCCTACGAGCAGTACTTC.

CDR3 residues: CASSIVNTEAFF. CDR3 DNA sequence: TGTGCCAGCAGCATTGTGAACACTGAAGCTTTCTTT. The V call is TRBV28, the J call TRBJ1-1, with unresolved D. The ends were cut back, 6 bases at V and 0 bases at J, with 5 bases in the middle. CDR1 MDHEN and CDR2 SYDVKM come from the germline V gene. The CDR3 length is 12 residues.

The chain links TRBV5-5 to TRBJ2-5; no clear D. Per germline, CDR1 SGHKS and CDR2 YYEKEE (reference sequence). The CDR3 runs 14 residues. V was trimmed by 0 bases and J by 4 bases, leaving 10 bases between them. CDR3 protein: CASSLALNRETQYF. CDR3 nucleotides: TGTGCCAGCAGCTTGGCTCTAAACAGAGAGACCCAGTACTTC. Based on the CDR3 plus reference TRBV5-5 and TRBJ2-5, the full variable domain is DAGVTQSPTHLIKTRGQQVTLRCSPISGHKSVSWYQQVLGQGPQFIFQYYEKEERGRGNFPDRFSARQFPNYSSELNVNALLLGDSALYLCASSLALNRETQYFGPGTRLLVL.